These 32 T cell receptor beta chains were sequenced from one sample in a study of T cell repertoires in cytomegalovirus infection. TCRdb ran MiXCR on the reads and lists one entry per CDR3 protein. This table has fewer than 550,000 distinct CDR3 sequences, 30% to 40% appearing once. Sequences were obtained from PBMCs. The receptors here all came from a human donor in good health (CMV status not recorded). Some clones in this sample may be carry-over from other donors' samples.

The chain is built from TRBV12-3 or TRBV12-4 and TRBJ1-4; D gene ambiguous. The V end was cut by 3 bases, the J end by 8 bases, with 4 bases between. The CDR3 has 11 residues. For the CDR3, the DNA is TGTGCCAGCAGTTTCCGGGAAAAACTGTTTTTT. Protein sequence: CASSFREKLFF.

The V call is TRBV5-1, the J call TRBJ1-1, with D tentatively TRBD1 (6 bases). The CDR3 has 12 amino acids. The ends were cut back, 0 bases at V and 7 bases at J, with 7 bases in the middle. CDR1 is SGHRS and CDR2 is YFSETQ in the germline V gene. The CDR3 reads CASSLGTDEAFF. The CDR3 coding sequence is TGCGCCAGCAGCTTGGGGACAGATGAAGCTTTCTTT.

This clonotype was found a few times. A read error may account for a junction end that differs from germline. The chain has TRBV20-1 and TRBJ1-4; 10 bases agree with TRBD1. Germline loops: CDR1 DFQATT, CDR2 SNEGSKA (reference sequence). There are 15 residues in the CDR3. The CDR3 DNA reads as TGCAGTGCTAGGACCGGGACAGGGGTTCGGCTTACCCCGGTTTTT. This gives the protein CSARTGTGVRLTPVF.

In its sample, this clonotype was seen a few times. The rearrangement uses TRBV7-8 and TRBJ2-7; D remains ambiguous. V was cut by 5 bases and J by 5 bases, with 13 bases left in between. The CDR3 spans 13 residues. Germline-derived CDR1 and CDR2 are SGHVS and FQNEAQ. The CDR3 coding sequence is TGTGCCAGCAGCCTGTCACGAGGAAACGAGCAGTACTTC. Its translation: CASSLSRGNEQYF.

V is TRBV7-3 and J is TRBJ2-3; D unclear. Between the trimmed V and J ends, which lost 3 bases and 5 bases, there was a span of 21 bases. The CDR3 contains 17 residues. The germline CDR1 and CDR2 sequences are SGHTA and FQGTGA. CDR3 nucleotides: TGTGCCAGCAGCTTTGTGGGTCCCGAACTTTTGAAAGATACGCAGTATTTT. Residues: CASSFVGPELLKDTQYF.

This clonotype was detected a few times. This CDR3 reads CASSQGGPGTSDEQYF. Written as DNA, the CDR3 is TGTGCCAGCTCACAGGGGGGACCCGGGACTTCGGACGAGCAGTACTTC. This chain connects TRBV18 to TRBJ2-7; D possibly uses TRBD1 or TRBD2 (6 bases each). Trimming cost V 4 bases and J 5 bases, with 21 bases left between them. Germline V lookup: CDR1 KGHSH, CDR2 LQKENI. The CDR3 spans 16 residues.

This clonotype has more than one count but fewer than ten. The V and J genes are TRBV20-1 and TRBJ2-7; 8 nucleotides line up with TRBD1. This CDR3 is 15 amino acids long. The germline V gene encodes CDR1 DFQATT and CDR2 SNEGSKA (reference sequence). V was pared by 5 bases and J by 4 bases, with 13 bases of the junction left unmatched. CDR3 loop: CSAHSWDRRLYEQYF. In nucleotides, the CDR3 is TGCAGTGCTCACAGCTGGGACAGGCGACTATACGAGCAGTACTTC.

This sequence joins TRBV19 and TRBJ1-5, with D unresolved. The CDR3 consists of 15 residues. CDR1 is LNHDA and CDR2 is SQIVND in the germline V gene (reference sequence). V lost 5 bases, J lost 0 bases, and 11 bases lay in between. The chain's CDR3 is CASSVRINSNQPQHF. In nucleotides, the CDR3 is TGTGCCAGTAGTGTGAGGATTAATAGCAATCAGCCCCAGCATTTT.

This clonotype showed up just a few times. The V and J genes are TRBV7-8 and TRBJ2-7; D remains unclear. The CDR3 totals 14 residues. The V end lost 2 bases, the J end lost 0 bases, and 8 bases lay between the germline ends. Germline values: CDR1 SGHVS, CDR2 FQNEAQ. The chain's CDR3 is CASSLFSSSYEQYF. The DNA of the CDR3 is TGTGCCAGCAGCTTATTCTCAAGCTCCTACGAGCAGTACTTC. Combining the CDR3 with reference TRBV7-8 and TRBJ2-7 gives the whole variable domain GAGVSQSPRYKVAKRGQDVALRCDPISGHVSLFWYQQALGQGPEFLTYFQNEAQLDKSGLPSDRFFAERPEGSVSTLKIQRTQQEDSAVYLCASSLFSSSYEQYFGPGTRLTVT.

This clonotype has more than one count but fewer than ten. One end of the junction fails to match germline, which may point to a read error. This rearrangement joins TRBV6-1 to TRBJ2-7, with D tentatively TRBD1 or TRBD2 (5 bases each). The CDR3 contains 15 residues. The germline V gene has CDR1 MNHNS and CDR2 SASEGT. CDR3 bases: TGTGCCAGCAGTGAAGCAGGGACGACGGTCTCGACCGCCCACTTC. Amino acids: CASSEAGTTVSTAHF.

J is TRBJ1-2 and V is TRBV11-2, with 7 nucleotides matching TRBD1. This CDR3 contains 12 residues. Germline CDR1 is SGHAT and CDR2 is FQNNGV. Trimming at V came to 5 bases and at J to 8 bases, leaving 5 bases not matched to a gene. CDR3 nucleotide sequence: TGTGCCAGCAGCCCCCTGGACAGGGGCTACACCTTC. This gives the protein CASSPLDRGYTF.

The V gene is TRBV7-3, the J gene TRBJ2-1; D may be TRBD2 (6 bases). The germline V gene has CDR1 SGHTA and CDR2 FQGTGA. There are 14 residues in the CDR3. V lost 1 base and J 7 bases, leaving 11 bases between the germline ends. The CDR3 reads CASSLSGDLNEQFF. The DNA for the CDR3 is TGTGCCAGCAGCTTAAGCGGGGATTTGAATGAGCAGTTCTTC.

The rearrangement joins TRBV19 to TRBJ1-4; D is unresolved. The CDR3 length is 14 residues. V lost 8 bases and J 8 bases, leaving 18 bases between the germline ends. The germline V gene has CDR1 LNHDA and CDR2 SQIVND (reference sequence). CDR3 DNA sequence: TGTGCCAGTGGCCAAGCGATGTCTGAGGAAAAACTGTTTTTT. This codes for CASGQAMSEEKLFF. Filled out from reference TRBV19 and TRBJ1-4, the complete variable domain reads DGGITQSPKYLFRKEGQNVTLSCEQNLNHDAMYWYRQDPGQGLRLIYYSQIVNDFQKGDIAEGYSVSREKKESFPLTVTSAQKNPTAFYLCASGQAMSEEKLFFGSGTQLSVL.

This sequence joins TRBV6-2 or TRBV6-3 and TRBJ1-5; D is undetermined. Germline V gene lookup returns CDR1 MNHEY and CDR2 SVGEGT. Trimming removed 2 bases at V and 3 bases at J, with 8 bases between. The CDR3 runs to 14 residues. The CDR3 nucleotides are TGTGCCAGCAGTTACACCTTTGACAATCAGCCCCAGCATTTT. Amino acid sequence: CASSYTFDNQPQHF.

This clonotype was recorded a few times. The genes are TRBV6-4 and TRBJ2-1; D could derive from TRBD1 or TRBD2 (5 bases each). Trimming pared 5 bases from V and 5 bases from J, leaving 10 bases between. Germline lookup yields CDR1 MRHNA and CDR2 SNTAGT. This CDR3 region has 13 residues. CDR3 residues: CASSRDGNNEQFF. The CDR3 DNA reads TGTGCCAGCAGTCGGGACGGAAACAATGAGCAGTTCTTC.

This clonotype was observed many times. The gene calls are TRBV6-1 and TRBJ2-3, with 12 positions matching TRBD1. The CDR3 has 17 residues. The V gene end was trimmed by 6 bases and the J gene end by 0 bases; junction bases not matched to a gene: 7. Germline V gene lookup returns CDR1 MNHNS and CDR2 SASEGT. CDR3 protein: CASRGGDRGRSTDTQYF. The CDR3 coding sequence is TGTGCCAGCAGGGGTGGGGACAGGGGGCGAAGCACAGATACGCAGTATTTT.

This clonotype has just a few counts. The rearrangement uses TRBV7-8 and TRBJ2-1; 8 bases align to TRBD1. CDR3 length: 13 amino acids. Trimming removed 6 bases from V and 6 bases from J; junction bases left unmatched: 4. Germline V gives CDR1 SGHVS, CDR2 FQNEAQ. This CDR3 reads CASSKTGGNEQFF. The CDR3 DNA is TGTGCCAGCAGTAAAACAGGGGGCAATGAGCAGTTCTTC. Using reference TRBV7-8 and TRBJ2-1 for the parts outside the CDR3, the full variable domain is GAGVSQSPRYKVAKRGQDVALRCDPISGHVSLFWYQQALGQGPEFLTYFQNEAQLDKSGLPSDRFFAERPEGSVSTLKIQRTQQEDSAVYLCASSKTGGNEQFFGPGTRLTVL.

The table lists this clonotype with a count of one. This could be a read error, since a much larger clone is one nucleotide away. This sequence joins TRBV6-5 and TRBJ1-4; possible D gene TRBD1, 6 bases. The CDR3 is 14 residues long. V shed 6 bases and J shed 8 bases, with 16 bases lying between them. CDR1 and CDR2 (germline): MNHEY, SVGAGI. The CDR3 loop reads CASSQGGGGEKLFF. CDR3 sequence (DNA): TGTGCCAGCAGCCAGGGCGGGGGCGGAGAAAAACTGTTTTTT.

This clonotype was counted ten times or more. The chain joins TRBV7-3 to TRBJ2-7; tentatively, D is TRBD2 (5 bases). This CDR3 contains 20 residues. CDR1 is SGHTA, CDR2 FQGTGA, per germline. The ends were cut back, 1 base at V and 3 bases at J, with 28 bases in the middle. The CDR3 spells CASSLRLVVSVNGLGYEQYF. The CDR3 coding sequence is TGTGCCAGCAGCTTAAGATTGGTGGTTAGCGTAAACGGGCTCGGCTACGAGCAGTACTTC. The full variable domain, with the rest looked up from reference TRBV7-3 and TRBJ2-7, is GAGVSQTPSNKVTEKGKYVELRCDPISGHTALYWYRQSLGQGPEFLIYFQGTGAADDSGLPNDRFFAVRPEGSVSTLKIQRTERGDSAVYLCASSLRLVVSVNGLGYEQYFGPGTRLTVT.

The table lists this clonotype with a few counts. One junction end disagrees with the germline gene, perhaps due to a read error. The chain links TRBV6-5 to TRBJ1-5, with D unclear. This CDR3 is built from 12 residues. CDR1 is MNHEY and CDR2 is SVGAGI in the germline V gene. The CDR3 spells CASGYGNQPQHF. The CDR3 DNA follows: TGTGCCAGCGGTTACGGTAATCAGCCCCAGCATTTT.

This clonotype was recorded at least ten times. The V call is TRBV7-2, the J call TRBJ2-6; perhaps D is TRBD1 or TRBD2 (7 bases each). This CDR3 region has 19 residues. Trimming shortened V by 1 base and J by 0 bases, and 16 bases separated the two germline ends. Germline CDR1 reads SGHTA; CDR2 reads FQGNSA. CDR3 nucleotides: TGTGCCAGCAGCTTAGTGGGGGAGGGGGCTTACTCTGGGGCCAACGTCCTGACTTTC. Its protein is CASSLVGEGAYSGANVLTF.

As regards this clonotype: A much larger clonotype is one base distant, so this may be a read error. The J gene is TRBJ2-3, the V gene TRBV7-9; D is ambiguous. The CDR3 has 16 amino acids. The germline CDR1 and CDR2 sequences are SEHNR and FQNEAQ (reference sequence). CDR3 amino acids: CASSLVETSSIDTQYF. The CDR3 DNA is TGTGCCAGCAGCTTAGTGGAGACTTCGAGCATAGATACGCAGTATTTT. The full variable domain, its missing parts supplied by reference TRBV7-9 and TRBJ2-3, is DTGVSQNPRHKITKRGQNVTFRCDPISEHNRLYWYRQTLGQGPEFLTYFQNEAQLEKSRLLSDRFSAERPKGSFSTLEIQRTEQGDSAMYLCASSLVETSSIDTQYFGPGTRLTVL.

This clonotype showed up many times. This chain connects TRBV7-8 to TRBJ2-2; D call uncertain. With 7 bases removed from V and 0 bases from J, the gap between germline ends came to 15 bases. The germline V gene has CDR1 SGHVS and CDR2 FQNEAQ. This CDR3 region has 16 residues. The CDR3, as DNA: TGTGCCAGCACCCCGCCCCGGCTTCCGAACACCGGGGAGCTGTTTTTT. Its protein is CASTPPRLPNTGELFF.

This clonotype was seen only a few times. The V gene is TRBV5-6, the J gene TRBJ2-1, with D possibly TRBD1 on 6 matching bases. The CDR3 runs to 16 residues. The germline CDR1 and CDR2 sequences are SGHDT and YYEEEE. V was shortened by 4 bases and J by 5 bases, with 19 bases between the two germline ends. The CDR3 DNA follows: TGTGCCAGCAGCAGAACAGGGTTGACAACCCACAATGAGCAGTTCTTC. Its protein is CASSRTGLTTHNEQFF.

The rearrangement joins TRBV7-9 to TRBJ1-5, with D possibly matching TRBD1 (5 bases). The CDR3 covers 16 residues. The germline V and J ends were trimmed by 5 bases and 3 bases, with 17 bases remaining between them. Per germline, CDR1 SEHNR and CDR2 FQNEAQ (reference sequence). Written as DNA, the CDR3 is TGTGCCAGCAGCACCATTACGGGAGGGACCAATCAGCCCCAGCATTTT. It yields the protein CASSTITGGTNQPQHF.

This clonotype was counted a few times. The chain combines TRBV5-5 with TRBJ2-6, with D perhaps TRBD1 (6 bases). The germline V gene encodes CDR1 SGHKS and CDR2 YYEKEE (reference sequence). V was trimmed by 4 bases and J by 0 bases, leaving 14 bases between them. The CDR3 covers 17 residues. This chain's CDR3 is CASSDYRVRSGANVLTF. The CDR3 DNA reads as TGTGCCAGCAGCGACTACAGGGTCCGCTCTGGGGCCAACGTCCTGACTTTC.

The CDR3 DNA reads as TGTGCCAGCAGCTTAGTATCTACCCGGGAGACCCAGTACTTC. Amino acid sequence: CASSLVSTRETQYF. The chain employs TRBV7-9 and TRBJ2-5; no clear D. The CDR3 has 14 residues. In germline, CDR1 is SEHNR, CDR2 FQNEAQ (reference sequence). Between the trimmed V and J ends, which lost 1 base and 5 bases, there was a span of 11 bases. Complete variable domain (other parts from reference TRBV7-9 and TRBJ2-5): DTGVSQNPRHKITKRGQNVTFRCDPISEHNRLYWYRQTLGQGPEFLTYFQNEAQLEKSRLLSDRFSAERPKGSFSTLEIQRTEQGDSAMYLCASSLVSTRETQYFGPGTRLLVL.

The V gene is TRBV6-1, the J gene TRBJ1-2; D is perhaps TRBD1 (6 bases). With 6 bases removed from V and 2 bases from J, the gap between germline ends came to 25 bases. There are 18 residues in the CDR3. The germline CDR1 and CDR2 sequences are MNHNS and SASEGT. This chain's CDR3 is CASSPNHLTGGLNYGYTF. CDR3 coding DNA: TGTGCCAGCAGCCCGAACCATCTCACGGGGGGGCTGAACTATGGCTACACCTTC.

This clonotype has at least ten counts. The genes are TRBV12-5 and TRBJ2-2; 7 positions agree with TRBD1. Germline lookup yields CDR1 LGHNT and CDR2 FRNRAP. V was clipped by 3 bases and J by 0 bases; unmatched bases: 7. This CDR3 spans 17 amino acids. The CDR3 DNA is TGTGCTAGTGGTTTTAACCCGGGACAGTCGAACACCGGGGAGCTGTTTTTT. This translates into CASGFNPGQSNTGELFF.

The CDR3 spells CASSLAGEGQPQHF. The CDR3, as DNA: TGTGCCAGCAGCTTGGCCGGGGAAGGTCAGCCCCAGCATTTT. V usage is TRBV5-4 and J usage is TRBJ1-5; D is unresolved. CDR3 size: 14 residues. Germline V gene data show CDR1 as SGHNT and CDR2 as YYREEE (reference sequence). Trimming removed 0 bases from V and 6 bases from J, with 10 bases in between. Using reference TRBV5-4 and TRBJ1-5 for the parts outside the CDR3, the full variable domain is ETGVTQSPTHLIKTRGQQVTLRCSSQSGHNTVSWYQQALGQGPQFIFQYYREEENGRGNFPPRFSGLQFPNYSSELNVNALELDDSALYLCASSLAGEGQPQHFGDGTRLSIL.

The chain carries TRBV20-1 and TRBJ1-5; weak D call: TRBD1 (5 bases). Trimming stripped 6 bases from V and 0 bases from J, with 12 bases between. Germline CDR1 is DFQATT and CDR2 is SNEGSKA (reference sequence). This CDR3 is 14 amino acids long. In DNA form, the CDR3 reads TGCAGTGCCAACGACAGACATAGCAATCAGCCCCAGCATTTT. This codes for CSANDRHSNQPQHF.

This clonotype was observed many times. The chain links TRBV7-2 to TRBJ1-1; D uncertain. The length of the CDR3 is 14 residues. The germline V and J ends were trimmed by 1 base and 5 bases, with 11 bases remaining between them. Germline V gene sequence: CDR1 SGHTA, CDR2 FQGNSA. In DNA, the CDR3 is TGTGCCAGCAGCTTAGATCGGGGAAGGACTGAAGCTTTCTTT. Protein: CASSLDRGRTEAFF.